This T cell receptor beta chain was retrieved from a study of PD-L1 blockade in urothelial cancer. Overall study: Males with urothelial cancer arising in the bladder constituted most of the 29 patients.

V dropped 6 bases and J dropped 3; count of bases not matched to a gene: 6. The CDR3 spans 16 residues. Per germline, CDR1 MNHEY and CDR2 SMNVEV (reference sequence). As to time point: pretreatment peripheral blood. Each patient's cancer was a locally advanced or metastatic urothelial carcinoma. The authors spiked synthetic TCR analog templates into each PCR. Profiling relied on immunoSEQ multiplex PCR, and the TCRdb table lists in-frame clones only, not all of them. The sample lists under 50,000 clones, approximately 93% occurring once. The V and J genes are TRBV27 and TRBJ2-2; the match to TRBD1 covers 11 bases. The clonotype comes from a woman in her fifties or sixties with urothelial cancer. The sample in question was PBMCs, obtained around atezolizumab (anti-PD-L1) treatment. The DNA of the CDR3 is TGTGCCAGCAGCCCCGGACAGGGGGCTTACACCGGGGAGCTGTTTTTT. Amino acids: CASSPGQGAYTGELFF.